Presented here are 27 T cell receptor beta chains from one specimen sequenced in a study of CD8+ T cells in alopecia areata. As the sequencing template, cDNA was produced by extracting RNA and reverse transcribing it. Only in-frame clones appear in the TCRdb table, and some are missing; sequencing was by immunoSEQ multiplex PCR. The sample records roughly 170,000 clones, around 60% being singletons. The sample consisted of CD4+ T cells sorted from blood, taken at week 0. The receptor set was obtained from a human donor with alopecia areata.

Only a few counts were recorded for this clone. This chain joins TRBV5-1 and TRBJ2-7; D possibly corresponds to TRBD1 (6 bases). This CDR3 contains 14 residues. CDR1 SGHRS and CDR2 YFSETQ come from the germline V gene. Trimming took off 4 bases at V and 3 bases at J, with 14 bases between the two ends. CDR3 amino acids: CASSMTGGRYEQYF. Written as DNA, the CDR3 is TGCGCCAGCAGCATGACAGGCGGACGCTACGAGCAGTACTTC.

This clone showed up just once. The chain links TRBV11-2 to TRBJ2-5, with 8 bases that match TRBD1. The CDR3 runs 15 residues. The germline gives CDR1 SGHAT, CDR2 FQNNGV. V lost 5 bases, J lost 0 bases, and 5 bases stayed unmatched. CDR3 coding DNA: TGTGCCAGCAGCCATGGGGACAGGTACCAAGAGACCCAGTACTTC. It codes for CASSHGDRYQETQYF.

The chain couples TRBV11-2 to TRBJ2-6; D not resolved. The CDR3 has 16 residues. V was clipped by 1 base and J by 1 base, with 8 bases between them. Germline CDR1 reads SGHAT; CDR2 reads FQNNGV. CDR3 coding DNA: TGTGCCAGCAGCTTAGGGTCTCAGTCTGGGGCCAACGTCCTGACTTTC. Residues: CASSLGSQSGANVLTF.

The V and J genes are TRBV5-1 and TRBJ1-2; TRBD1 matches 7 bases. The CDR3 is made up of 15 amino acids. CDR1 and CDR2 from the germline V gene are SGHRS and YFSETQ. J was trimmed by 3 bases and V by 4 bases; bases with no gene match: 9. The CDR3 sequence: CASSAAGTDYYGYTF. CDR3 in DNA: TGCGCCAGCAGCGCAGCCGGGACAGACTACTATGGCTACACCTTC.

V gene TRBV4-1 combines with J gene TRBJ2-5; 7 nucleotides match TRBD1. From germline, CDR1 is MGHRA and CDR2 YSYEKL. The V and J ends lost 4 bases and 1 base, in that order; junction bases with no gene match: 12. The CDR3 length is 17 residues. The CDR3 sequence: CASSRARRGQFQETQYF. CDR3 sequence (DNA): TGCGCCAGCAGCCGAGCACGCCGGGGACAGTTCCAAGAGACCCAGTACTTC.

The chain combines TRBV7-9 with TRBJ2-7; no firm D call. V lost 5 bases, J lost 3 bases, and 5 bases lay in between. Germline CDR1 is SEHNR and CDR2 is FQNEAQ (reference sequence). The CDR3 is 11 residues long. The chain's CDR3 is CASSESYEQYF. CDR3 bases: TGTGCCAGCAGCGAAAGCTACGAGCAGTACTTC.

This clone was picked up a small number of times. The gene calls are TRBV18 and TRBJ1-1, with D unclear. Germline CDR1 reads KGHSH; CDR2 reads LQKENI. The CDR3 spans 13 residues. V gave up 4 bases and J gave up 3 bases, with 9 bases separating them. The CDR3 loop reads CASSLKEDTEAFF. The CDR3 DNA reads TGTGCCAGCTCACTCAAGGAAGACACTGAAGCTTTCTTT. The whole variable domain, filled in from reference TRBV18 and TRBJ1-1, reads NAGVMQNPRHLVRRRGQEARLRCSPMKGHSHVYWYRQLPEEGLKFMVYLQKENIIDESGMPKERFSAEFPKEGPSILRIQQVVRGDSAAYFCASSLKEDTEAFFGQGTRLTVV.

The rearrangement joins TRBV30 to TRBJ2-7; D remains unclear. The ends were cut back, 0 bases at V and 3 bases at J, with 12 bases in the middle. The germline gives CDR1 GTSNPN, CDR2 SVGIG (reference sequence). This CDR3 comprises 14 residues. The CDR3 DNA reads as TGTGCCTGGAGTGTCGGGCCTCCGGACTACGAGCAGTACTTC. The encoded protein is CAWSVGPPDYEQYF.

The rearrangement uses TRBV11-2 and TRBJ1-5; D gene uncertain. The length of the CDR3 is 13 residues. Trimming stripped 4 bases from V and 4 bases from J, with 8 bases between. The germline CDR1 and CDR2 sequences are SGHAT and FQNNGV. CDR3 DNA: TGTGCCAGCAGCTCGGGTCTTAATCAGCCCCAGCATTTT. Protein sequence: CASSSGLNQPQHF.

This chain connects TRBV28 to TRBJ2-7, with TRBD2 as a possible D gene (5 bases). CDR3 length: 12 amino acids. V dropped 6 bases and J dropped 6 bases, with 12 bases sitting between them. The germline gives CDR1 MDHEN, CDR2 SYDVKM. CDR3 bases: TGTGCCAGCAGCTGGACCGAGGGCGAGCAGTACTTC. Residues: CASSWTEGEQYF.

The chain uses TRBV18 and TRBJ1-2, with D perhaps matching TRBD1 (5 bases). Trimming took off 3 bases at V and 5 bases at J, with 10 bases between the two ends. CDR3 length equals 13 residues. Germline values: CDR1 KGHSH, CDR2 LQKENI. The CDR3 DNA sequence: TGTGCCAGCTCACCGCCGGGGGAGTATGGCTACACCTTC. Protein: CASSPPGEYGYTF.

This sequence joins TRBV5-1 and TRBJ2-7; no definite D call. This CDR3 spans 14 amino acids. V was pared by 2 bases and J by 2 bases, with 11 bases between. In germline, CDR1 is SGHRS, CDR2 YFSETQ. Here the CDR3 DNA reads TGCGCCAGCAGCTTACAAGGGTGGGCCTACGAGCAGTACTTC. As protein: CASSLQGWAYEQYF.

This clone was observed a few times. CDR3 protein: CASRSSARTYNEQFF. Written as DNA, the CDR3 is TGTGCCAGCAGATCTTCGGCAAGGACCTACAATGAGCAGTTCTTC. This chain joins TRBV11-2 and TRBJ2-1; D is unclear. Trimming stripped 6 bases from V and 2 bases from J, with 14 bases between. Per the germline V gene, CDR1 is SGHAT and CDR2 is FQNNGV. The CDR3 consists of 15 residues.

This clone was counted a few times. The V and J genes are TRBV27 and TRBJ1-5; D perhaps matches TRBD1 (6 bases). Germline V gene lookup returns CDR1 MNHEY and CDR2 SMNVEV (reference sequence). V was shortened by 8 bases and J by 6 bases, with 14 bases between the two germline ends. The CDR3 runs 13 residues. The chain's CDR3 is CASSRRGFQPQHF. CDR3 nucleotides: TGTGCCAGCTCTCGGAGGGGGTTTCAGCCCCAGCATTTT.

The chain's CDR3 is CASSVDRPASGNTIYF. For the CDR3, the DNA is TGTGCCAGCAGCGTAGACAGGCCGGCCTCTGGAAACACCATATATTTT. The chain joins TRBV9 to TRBJ1-3; a possible D gene is TRBD1 (5 bases). V was clipped by 0 bases and J by 0 bases, with 10 bases between them. The CDR3 runs 16 residues. Germline V gives CDR1 SGDLS, CDR2 YYNGEE.

The V call is TRBV20-1, the J call TRBJ1-4, with D hard to call. The V end lost 6 bases, the J end lost 3 bases, and 2 bases lay between the germline ends. The CDR3 has 10 residues. Germline assignment: CDR1 DFQATT and CDR2 SNEGSKA (reference sequence). CDR3 DNA: TGCAGTGCGGCTAATGAAAAACTGTTTTTT. Translating it yields CSAANEKLFF.

The chain employs TRBV29-1 and TRBJ2-1; D is perhaps TRBD2 (5 bases). The CDR3 spans 13 residues. Germline CDR1 SQVTM, CDR2 ANQGSEA. Trimming removed 7 bases at V and 8 bases at J, with 18 bases between. The CDR3 bases are TGCAGCGCCAGAGGTACCCAGAGGGATGAGCAGTTCTTC. As protein: CSARGTQRDEQFF.

This clone was counted only a few times. V and J are TRBV5-6 and TRBJ2-5; D is undetermined. CDR1 SGHDT and CDR2 YYEEEE come from the germline V gene. The CDR3 loop spans 14 amino acids. V was pared by 7 bases and J by 1 base, with 14 bases between. CDR3 protein: CASGPRAGQETQYF. CDR3 nucleotide sequence: TGTGCCAGCGGCCCTCGGGCCGGCCAAGAGACCCAGTACTTC.

The sample holds a few counts of this clone. The chain has TRBV18 and TRBJ1-1, with TRBD1 identical over 7 bases. Germline V gene sequence: CDR1 KGHSH, CDR2 LQKENI. Trimming at V came to 8 bases and at J to 8 bases, leaving 5 bases not matched to a gene. The CDR3 has 11 residues. Here the CDR3 DNA reads TGTGCCAGCCTCGACAGGGCCGAAGCTTTCTTT. Translated: CASLDRAEAFF. The entire variable domain, with the rest obtained from reference TRBV18 and TRBJ1-1, is as follows: NAGVMQNPRHLVRRRGQEARLRCSPMKGHSHVYWYRQLPEEGLKFMVYLQKENIIDESGMPKERFSAEFPKEGPSILRIQQVVRGDSAAYFCASLDRAEAFFGQGTRLTVV.

J is TRBJ1-2 and V is TRBV5-1, with a tentative D call TRBD1 (5 bases). This CDR3 is 17 amino acids long. CDR1 and CDR2 from the germline V gene are SGHRS and YFSETQ. Between the trimmed V and J ends, which lost 0 bases and 3 bases, there was a span of 18 bases. CDR3 sequence: CASSLAEGLRGDYGYTF. The CDR3 DNA reads as TGCGCCAGCAGCTTGGCCGAGGGACTCCGAGGGGACTATGGCTACACCTTC. The entire variable domain, with the rest obtained from reference TRBV5-1 and TRBJ1-2, is as follows: KAGVTQTPRYLIKTRGQQVTLSCSPISGHRSVSWYQQTPGQGLQFLFEYFSETQRNKGNFPGRFSGRQFSNSRSEMNVSTLELGDSALYLCASSLAEGLRGDYGYTFGSGTRLTVV.

The chain employs TRBV5-1 and TRBJ1-6; TRBD1 might be the D (5 bases). Trimming removed 2 bases from V and 7 bases from J, with 10 bases in between. Germline CDR1 reads SGHRS; CDR2 reads YFSETQ. There are 14 residues in the CDR3. CDR3 loop: CASSLKQENSPLHF. CDR3 bases: TGCGCCAGCAGCTTAAAACAGGAAAATTCACCCCTCCACTTT.

The chain couples TRBV19 to TRBJ2-2; D possibly corresponds to TRBD1 (6 bases). Germline V gene lookup returns CDR1 LNHDA and CDR2 SQIVND (reference sequence). V was trimmed by 3 bases and J by 0 bases, leaving 17 bases between them. This CDR3 contains 18 residues. Here the CDR3 reads CASSIEGWAGANTGELFF. Written as DNA, the CDR3 is TGTGCCAGTAGTATTGAGGGTTGGGCAGGGGCGAACACCGGGGAGCTGTTTTTT.

V usage is TRBV6-5 and J usage is TRBJ1-5; D is possibly TRBD1 (5 bases). In germline, CDR1 is MNHEY, CDR2 SVGAGI. This CDR3 is 14 amino acids long. Trimming stripped 5 bases from V and 4 bases from J, with 12 bases between. CDR3 sequence (DNA): TGTGCCAGCAGTCACGACAGTCATAATCAGCCCCAGCATTTT. Protein product: CASSHDSHNQPQHF.

The genes are TRBV4-1 and TRBJ1-1, with TRBD1 matching 10 bases. The germline gives CDR1 MGHRA, CDR2 YSYEKL. V lost 0 bases to trimming and J lost 3 bases; unmatched junction nucleotides: 1. The CDR3 has 15 amino acids. CDR3 amino acids: CASSQDGTGDTEAFF. CDR3 coding DNA: TGCGCCAGCAGCCAAGATGGGACAGGGGACACTGAAGCTTTCTTT.

The chain carries TRBV27 and TRBJ2-7; D remains ambiguous. Deletions cut 3 bases from V and 2 bases from J, with 8 bases between. The V gene's germline CDR1 is MNHEY and CDR2 SMNVEV (reference sequence). This CDR3 is 13 amino acids long. In DNA, the CDR3 is TGTGCCAGCAGTTTTGCGCCTCCCTACGAGCAGTACTTC. Translated: CASSFAPPYEQYF.

This rearrangement joins TRBV30 to TRBJ2-1; D ambiguous. CDR1 is GTSNPN, CDR2 SVGIG, per germline (reference sequence). The CDR3 is made up of 14 amino acids. Trimming pared 7 bases from V and 5 bases from J, leaving 18 bases between. The CDR3 spells CASLDGSGNNEQFF. The CDR3 DNA is TGTGCCTCTCTGGACGGATCCGGTAACAATGAGCAGTTCTTC. Complete variable domain (other parts from reference TRBV30 and TRBJ2-1): SQTIHQWPATLVQPVGSPLSLECTVEGTSNPNLYWYRQAAGRGLQLLFYSVGIGQISSEVPQNLSASRPQDRQFILSSKKLLLSDSGFYLCASLDGSGNNEQFFGPGTRLTVL.

CDR3 sequence reads: CASSQGGSGANVLTF. The CDR3 nucleotides read TGCGCCAGCAGCCAGGGAGGCTCTGGGGCCAACGTCCTGACTTTC. V usage is TRBV4-1 and J usage is TRBJ2-6, with TRBD2 as a possible D gene (6 bases). CDR3 length: 15 amino acids. The V end lost 3 bases, the J end lost 0 bases, and 6 bases lay between the germline ends. Germline CDR1 reads MGHRA; CDR2 reads YSYEKL.